Listed below are T cell receptor beta chains from one sample, sequenced in a study of T cell changes during pregnancy in multiple sclerosis. The table came from immunoSEQ multiplex PCR; TCRdb's copy has only in-frame clones and leaves some out. This table holds about 59,000 clones, roughly 90% found once. The specimen comprised peripheral blood, sampled in the third trimester of pregnancy. The receptors here all came from a female donor in good health, enrolled as a control in a pregnancy study. CDR3s include the opening cysteine and the closing phenylalanine or tryptophan. Each record gives: J gene, D gene, V gene, clone size, CDR3 DNA, CDR3 protein. A D gene is named only where the DNA matches it firmly. For some rows the clone size is stated as once, few or many, or as a class when expanded; others skip it.

j_call: TRBJ1-1; d_call: NA; v_call: TRBV5-1; clone_size: NA; cdr3_nt: TGCGCCAGCAGCTTGGCCCAGGCGTCGAACACTGAAGCTTTCTTT; cdr3_aa: CASSLAQASNTEAFF
j_call: TRBJ2-1; d_call: TRBD2; v_call: TRBV10-3; clone_size: NA; cdr3_nt: TGTGCCATCAGTGAGTCGACTAGCGGGGGGTTTTTCGGTGAGCAGTTCTTC; cdr3_aa: CAISESTSGGFFGEQFF
j_call: TRBJ1-5; d_call: NA; v_call: TRBV2; clone_size: NA; cdr3_nt: TGTGCCAGCAGTGAACACAATAGCAATCAGCCCCAGCATTTT; cdr3_aa: CASSEHNSNQPQHF
j_call: TRBJ1-2; d_call: TRBD1; v_call: TRBV4-3; clone_size: NA; cdr3_nt: TGCGCCAGCAGCCAAGGCGTAGGGGACAGGTATGGCTACACCTTC; cdr3_aa: CASSQGVGDRYGYTF
j_call: TRBJ1-2; d_call: TRBD1; v_call: TRBV7-3; clone_size: NA; cdr3_nt: TGTGCCAGCAGACCGACAGGGGTTAGCGATGGCTACACCTTC; cdr3_aa: CASRPTGVSDGYTF
j_call: TRBJ2-7; d_call: NA; v_call: TRBV15; clone_size: NA; cdr3_nt: TGTGCCACCAGCAGAGATGGGCAGGTGACCTACTACGAGCAGTACTTC; cdr3_aa: CATSRDGQVTYYEQYF
j_call: TRBJ1-1; d_call: NA; v_call: TRBV18; clone_size: NA; cdr3_nt: TGTGCCAGCTCACCAATTTCAGGGGTGAACACTGAAGCTTTCTTT; cdr3_aa: CASSPISGVNTEAFF
j_call: TRBJ2-7; d_call: NA; v_call: TRBV12-1; clone_size: once; cdr3_nt: TGTGCCAGCAGCGGGGGGGAACAGCTATACGAGCAGTACTTC; cdr3_aa: CASSGGEQLYEQYF
j_call: TRBJ2-3; d_call: TRBD2; v_call: TRBV5-1; clone_size: NA; cdr3_nt: TGCGCCAGCAGCTTGGCTAGCGGGGGCACAGATACGCAGTATTTT; cdr3_aa: CASSLASGGTDTQYF
j_call: TRBJ2-3; d_call: TRBD2; v_call: TRBV9; clone_size: NA; cdr3_nt: TGTGCCAGCAGCGTAAATCAAGCGGGAGAAACAGATACGCAGTATTTT; cdr3_aa: CASSVNQAGETDTQYF
j_call: TRBJ2-1; d_call: TRBD2; v_call: TRBV6-4; clone_size: many; cdr3_nt: TGTGCCAGCAGTGACTCTAGCGGGGGGGCCAATGAGCAGTTCTTC; cdr3_aa: CASSDSSGGANEQFF
j_call: TRBJ1-5; d_call: TRBD1; v_call: TRBV15; clone_size: NA; cdr3_nt: TGTGCCACCGGGGAGCCTCAGAGGACAGGGCAGCGCCGGGGGGCCCAGCATTTT; cdr3_aa: CATGEPQRTGQRRGAQHF
j_call: TRBJ2-3; d_call: TRBD2; v_call: TRBV5-6; clone_size: NA; cdr3_nt: TGTGCCAGCAGGCTCATCCTACTAGCGGCGAACACAGATACGCAGTATTTT; cdr3_aa: CASRLILLAANTDTQYF
j_call: TRBJ2-7; d_call: NA; v_call: TRBV6-5; clone_size: NA; cdr3_nt: TGTGCCAGCAGTTACTCGAATCGGGGTTCCTACGAGCAGTACTTC; cdr3_aa: CASSYSNRGSYEQYF
j_call: TRBJ2-7; d_call: NA; v_call: TRBV28; clone_size: NA; cdr3_nt: TGTGCCAGCAGCTGGGACACCACCTACGAGCAGTACTTC; cdr3_aa: CASSWDTTYEQYF
j_call: TRBJ1-1; d_call: NA; v_call: TRBV6-5; clone_size: NA; cdr3_nt: TGTGCCAGCCTAACGGGAGGAATGAACACTGAAGCTTTCTTT; cdr3_aa: CASLTGGMNTEAFF
j_call: TRBJ2-1; d_call: TRBD2; v_call: TRBV5-1; clone_size: NA; cdr3_nt: TGCGCCAGCAGCTTGGGCGGGAGCTCCTACAATGAGCAGTTCTTC; cdr3_aa: CASSLGGSSYNEQFF
j_call: TRBJ2-2; d_call: NA; v_call: TRBV7-3; clone_size: NA; cdr3_nt: TGTGCCAGCAGAGACCGGGGCGGGGAGCTGTTTTTT; cdr3_aa: CASRDRGGELFF
j_call: TRBJ2-1; d_call: TRBD2; v_call: TRBV28; clone_size: NA; cdr3_nt: TGTGCCAGCAACCTCCTGGGAGCGGGAGCCAATGAGCAGTTCTTC; cdr3_aa: CASNLLGAGANEQFF
j_call: TRBJ1-2; d_call: NA; v_call: TRBV30; clone_size: NA; cdr3_nt: TGTGCCTGGAGTGAAAGTACCGGGGGCTACACCTTC; cdr3_aa: CAWSESTGGYTF
j_call: TRBJ2-1; d_call: TRBD2; v_call: TRBV7-3; clone_size: NA; cdr3_nt: TGTGCCAGCAGCCCTGGGAGGGGGCAGTTCTTC; cdr3_aa: CASSPGRGQFF
j_call: TRBJ2-2; d_call: TRBD2; v_call: TRBV4-3; clone_size: once; cdr3_nt: TGCGCCAGCAGCCAAGAGGGACTAGCGAACACCGGGGAGCTGTTTTTT; cdr3_aa: CASSQEGLANTGELFF
j_call: TRBJ1-1; d_call: TRBD1; v_call: TRBV28; clone_size: NA; cdr3_nt: TGTGCCAGCAGCCGGGGCGGGGCAGGGGGCAAGACTGAAGCTTTCTTT; cdr3_aa: CASSRGGAGGKTEAFF
j_call: TRBJ2-2; d_call: TRBD1; v_call: TRBV9; clone_size: once; cdr3_nt: TGTGCCAGCAGCGTCGAAATACGGGACAGGGGGCATACCGGGGAGCTGTTTTTT; cdr3_aa: CASSVEIRDRGHTGELFF
j_call: TRBJ1-1; d_call: NA; v_call: TRBV7-9; clone_size: NA; cdr3_nt: TGTGCCAGCAGCGCTATGACAGCTAACACTGAAGCTTTCTTT; cdr3_aa: CASSAMTANTEAFF
j_call: TRBJ2-1; d_call: TRBD2; v_call: TRBV7-2; clone_size: NA; cdr3_nt: TGTGCCAGCAGCTTTACCGGGACTAGCGGGTACAATGAGCAGTTCTTC; cdr3_aa: CASSFTGTSGYNEQFF
j_call: TRBJ2-7; d_call: NA; v_call: TRBV30; clone_size: NA; cdr3_nt: TGTGCCGGATGGAGGGATTCCTACGAGCAGTACTTC; cdr3_aa: CAGWRDSYEQYF
j_call: TRBJ2-1; d_call: NA; v_call: TRBV5-5; clone_size: NA; cdr3_nt: TGTGCCAGCAGCTTGGCCGGTGCTTTCTTCTCCTACAATGAGCAGTTCTTC; cdr3_aa: CASSLAGAFFSYNEQFF
j_call: TRBJ2-1; d_call: TRBD2; v_call: TRBV4-2; clone_size: NA; cdr3_nt: TGTGCCAGCAGCCAGACCGCGGGACTAGCGGGAGGGAATGAGCAGTTCTTC; cdr3_aa: CASSQTAGLAGGNEQFF
j_call: TRBJ1-2; d_call: NA; v_call: TRBV12-5; clone_size: NA; cdr3_nt: TGTGCTAGTGGTTTGGCACTGGGGGGATTCGGCTACACCTTC; cdr3_aa: CASGLALGGFGYTF
j_call: TRBJ2-3; d_call: TRBD2; v_call: TRBV6-4; clone_size: NA; cdr3_nt: TGTGCCAGCAGCGCACTAGCGGGAGGGCCGGATACGCAGTATTTT; cdr3_aa: CASSALAGGPDTQYF
j_call: TRBJ1-2; d_call: TRBD1; v_call: TRBV5-8; clone_size: NA; cdr3_nt: TGTGCCAGCACCCTGGGACAGCTCTATGGCTACACCTTC; cdr3_aa: CASTLGQLYGYTF
j_call: TRBJ2-1; d_call: NA; v_call: TRBV30; clone_size: NA; cdr3_nt: TGTGCCTGGAGTGTCAGTGGCCCGGGACTCGAGCAGTTCTTC; cdr3_aa: CAWSVSGPGLEQFF
j_call: TRBJ2-4; d_call: TRBD1; v_call: TRBV5-1; clone_size: NA; cdr3_nt: TGCGCCAGCAGCCGAGACGTCAGGGGGCAAGGAAACATTCAGTACTTC; cdr3_aa: CASSRDVRGQGNIQYF
j_call: TRBJ2-7; d_call: TRBD2; v_call: TRBV19; clone_size: NA; cdr3_nt: TGTGCCGTACACGGGACTAGCGGGAGGGAGAACTACGAGCAGTACTTC; cdr3_aa: CAVHGTSGRENYEQYF
j_call: TRBJ2-2; d_call: TRBD2; v_call: TRBV11-3; clone_size: NA; cdr3_nt: TGTGCCAGCAGCCCTCTAGCGGGAGGTTACACCGGGGAGCTGTTTTTT; cdr3_aa: CASSPLAGGYTGELFF
j_call: TRBJ1-4; d_call: NA; v_call: TRBV6-5; clone_size: NA; cdr3_nt: TGTGCCAGCAGGCCTGGGACATCAGAAAAACTGTTTTTT; cdr3_aa: CASRPGTSEKLFF
j_call: TRBJ1-2; d_call: TRBD1; v_call: TRBV10-3; clone_size: NA; cdr3_nt: TGTGCCATCAGTGGGGACAGACGTAACTATGGCTACACCTTC; cdr3_aa: CAISGDRRNYGYTF
j_call: TRBJ2-3; d_call: NA; v_call: TRBV4-3; clone_size: once; cdr3_nt: TGCGCCAGCAGCCAAGCCCAGGGGTTAAGCACAGATACGCAGTATTTT; cdr3_aa: CASSQAQGLSTDTQYF
j_call: TRBJ1-2; d_call: NA; v_call: TRBV6-5; clone_size: NA; cdr3_nt: TGTGCCAGCAGGGGACACTCGGACGTTAACTATGGCTACACCTTC; cdr3_aa: CASRGHSDVNYGYTF
j_call: TRBJ2-1; d_call: NA; v_call: TRBV9; clone_size: NA; cdr3_nt: TGTGCCAGCAGCGCCGCAGGGGCCTACAATGAGCAGTTCTTC; cdr3_aa: CASSAAGAYNEQFF
j_call: TRBJ2-1; d_call: TRBD2; v_call: TRBV5-1; clone_size: NA; cdr3_nt: TGCGCCAGCAGCCTAACTAGCGGCTCCTACAATGAGCAGTTCTTC; cdr3_aa: CASSLTSGSYNEQFF
j_call: TRBJ1-2; d_call: TRBD1; v_call: TRBV6-5; clone_size: few; cdr3_nt: TGTGCCAGCAGCCGCCCCGGGACAGCAATATATGGCTACACCTTC; cdr3_aa: CASSRPGTAIYGYTF
j_call: TRBJ1-3; d_call: NA; v_call: TRBV19; clone_size: NA; cdr3_nt: TGTGCCAGTAGTATAGGGGGCAGCTCTGGAAACACCATATATTTT; cdr3_aa: CASSIGGSSGNTIYF
j_call: TRBJ2-7; d_call: NA; v_call: TRBV7-2; clone_size: NA; cdr3_nt: TGTGCCAGCAGCCCCGACATCGCCTACGAGCAGTACTTC; cdr3_aa: CASSPDIAYEQYF
j_call: TRBJ2-7; d_call: TRBD1; v_call: TRBV13; clone_size: NA; cdr3_nt: TGTGCCAGCAGCCACGGGACAGTCGCCTACGAGCAGTACTTC; cdr3_aa: CASSHGTVAYEQYF
j_call: TRBJ2-2; d_call: TRBD2; v_call: TRBV10-2; clone_size: NA; cdr3_nt: TGCGCCAGCAGTGACCCCTTTGGACTAGCGGGGGCGGGGACCGGGGAGCTGTTTTTT; cdr3_aa: CASSDPFGLAGAGTGELFF
j_call: TRBJ1-4; d_call: NA; v_call: TRBV12-5; clone_size: NA; cdr3_nt: TGTGCTAGTGGTTTGGGGCAGGGGAATGAAAAACTGTTTTTT; cdr3_aa: CASGLGQGNEKLFF
j_call: TRBJ2-7; d_call: NA; v_call: TRBV7-9; clone_size: NA; cdr3_nt: TGTGCCAGCAGCTCGCACAGGGATTCCACCTACGAGCAGTACTTC; cdr3_aa: CASSSHRDSTYEQYF
j_call: TRBJ1-2; d_call: NA; v_call: TRBV7-2; clone_size: NA; cdr3_nt: TGTGCCAGCAGCCCACGGACCGGGATGAACTATGGCTACACCTTC; cdr3_aa: CASSPRTGMNYGYTF